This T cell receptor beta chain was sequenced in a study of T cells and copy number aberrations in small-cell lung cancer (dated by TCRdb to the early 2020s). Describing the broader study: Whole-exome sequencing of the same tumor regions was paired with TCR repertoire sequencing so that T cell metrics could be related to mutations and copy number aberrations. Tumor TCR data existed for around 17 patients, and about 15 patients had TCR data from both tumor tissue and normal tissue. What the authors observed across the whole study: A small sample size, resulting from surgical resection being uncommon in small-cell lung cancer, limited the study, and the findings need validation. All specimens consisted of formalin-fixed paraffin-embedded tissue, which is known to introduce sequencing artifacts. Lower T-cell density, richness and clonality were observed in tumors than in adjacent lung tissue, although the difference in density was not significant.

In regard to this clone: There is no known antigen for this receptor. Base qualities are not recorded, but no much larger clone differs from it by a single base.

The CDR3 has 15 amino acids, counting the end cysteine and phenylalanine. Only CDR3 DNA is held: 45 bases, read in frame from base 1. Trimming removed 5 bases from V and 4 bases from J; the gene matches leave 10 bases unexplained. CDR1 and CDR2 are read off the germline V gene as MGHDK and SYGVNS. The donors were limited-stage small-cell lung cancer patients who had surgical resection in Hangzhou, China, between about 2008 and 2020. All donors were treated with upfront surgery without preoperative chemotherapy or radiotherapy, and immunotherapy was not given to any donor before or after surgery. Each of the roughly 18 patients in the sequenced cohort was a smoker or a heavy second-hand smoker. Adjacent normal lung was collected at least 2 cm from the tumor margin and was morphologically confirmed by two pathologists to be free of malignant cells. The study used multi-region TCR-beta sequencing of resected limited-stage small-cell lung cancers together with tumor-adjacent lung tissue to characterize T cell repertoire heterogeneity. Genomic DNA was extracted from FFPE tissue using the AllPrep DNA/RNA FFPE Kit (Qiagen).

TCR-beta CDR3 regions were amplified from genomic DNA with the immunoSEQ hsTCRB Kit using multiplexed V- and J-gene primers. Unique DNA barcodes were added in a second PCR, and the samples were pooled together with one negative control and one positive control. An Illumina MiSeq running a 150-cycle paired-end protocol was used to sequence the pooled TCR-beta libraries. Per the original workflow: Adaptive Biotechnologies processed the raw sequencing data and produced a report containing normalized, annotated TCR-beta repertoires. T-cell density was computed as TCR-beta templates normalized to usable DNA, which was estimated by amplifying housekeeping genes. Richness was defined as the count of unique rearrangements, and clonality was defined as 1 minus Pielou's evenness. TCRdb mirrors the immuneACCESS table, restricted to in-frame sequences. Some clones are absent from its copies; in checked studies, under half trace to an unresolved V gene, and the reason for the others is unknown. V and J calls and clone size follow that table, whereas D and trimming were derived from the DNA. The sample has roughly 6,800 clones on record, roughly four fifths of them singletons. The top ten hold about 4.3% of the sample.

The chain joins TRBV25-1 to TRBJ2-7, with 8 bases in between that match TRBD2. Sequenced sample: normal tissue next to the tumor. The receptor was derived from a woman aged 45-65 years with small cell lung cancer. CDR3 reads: CASSLHGGVGYEQYF. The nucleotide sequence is TGTGCCAGCAGTCTCCACGGGGGGGTAGGGTACGAGCAGTACTTC.